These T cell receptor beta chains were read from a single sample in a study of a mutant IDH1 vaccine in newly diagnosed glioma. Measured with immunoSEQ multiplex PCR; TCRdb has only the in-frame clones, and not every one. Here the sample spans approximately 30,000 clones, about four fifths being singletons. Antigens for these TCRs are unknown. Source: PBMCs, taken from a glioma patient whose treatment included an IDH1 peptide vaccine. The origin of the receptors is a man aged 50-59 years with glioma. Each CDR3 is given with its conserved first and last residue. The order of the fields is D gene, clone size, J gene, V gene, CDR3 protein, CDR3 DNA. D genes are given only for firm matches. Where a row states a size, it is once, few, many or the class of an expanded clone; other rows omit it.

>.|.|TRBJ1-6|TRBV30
CAWSEGVNSPLHF
TGTGCCTGGAGTGAAGGGGTTAATTCACCCCTCCACTTT
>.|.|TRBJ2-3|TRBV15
CATAAVSTDTQYF
TGTGCCACCGCTGCAGTTAGCACAGATACGCAGTATTTT
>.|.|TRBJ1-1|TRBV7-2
CASSATGMRTEAFF
TGTGCCAGCAGCGCCACAGGGATGAGGACTGAAGCTTTCTTT
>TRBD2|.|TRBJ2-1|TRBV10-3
CAITEGIAGVEQFF
TGTGCCATCACCGAGGGAATAGCGGGGGTTGAGCAGTTCTTC
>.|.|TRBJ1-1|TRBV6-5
CASWRGRNTEAFF
TGTGCCAGCTGGCGGGGGAGGAACACTGAAGCTTTCTTT
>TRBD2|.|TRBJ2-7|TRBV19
CASSIPGRAYEQYF
TGTGCCAGTAGTATACCCGGGAGGGCCTACGAGCAGTACTTC
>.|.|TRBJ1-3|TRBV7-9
CASSYSSSSGNTIYF
TGTGCCAGCAGCTACTCCTCGAGCTCTGGAAACACCATATATTTT
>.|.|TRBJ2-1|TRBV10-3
CAISEDPIMGPEQFF
TGTGCCATCAGTGAGGACCCAATAATGGGGCCTGAGCAGTTCTTC
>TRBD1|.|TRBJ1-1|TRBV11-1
CASRGTVTNTEAFF
TGTGCCAGCCGAGGGACAGTCACGAACACTGAAGCTTTCTTT
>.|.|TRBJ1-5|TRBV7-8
CASSLAPRTAFQPQHF
TGTGCCAGCAGCTTAGCGCCCCGGACAGCTTTTCAGCCCCAGCATTTT
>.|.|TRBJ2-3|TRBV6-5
CASFGPDTQYF
TGTGCCAGCTTCGGCCCAGATACGCAGTATTTT
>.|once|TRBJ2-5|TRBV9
CASSVEQSQETQYF
TGTGCCAGCAGCGTAGAACAGAGCCAAGAGACCCAGTACTTC
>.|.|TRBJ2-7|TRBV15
CATSRDPSSYEQYF
TGTGCCACCAGCAGAGATCCGAGCTCCTACGAGCAGTACTTC
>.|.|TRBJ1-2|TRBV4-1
CASSQAAGAPNYGYTF
TGCGCCAGCAGCCAAGCAGCAGGGGCCCCTAACTATGGCTACACCTTC
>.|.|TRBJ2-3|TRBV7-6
CASSPGTDTQYF
TGTGCCAGCAGCCCGGGTACAGATACGCAGTATTTT
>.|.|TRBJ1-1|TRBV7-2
CASSLRREGTEAFF
TGTGCCAGCAGCTTGCGCAGGGAGGGCACTGAAGCTTTCTTT
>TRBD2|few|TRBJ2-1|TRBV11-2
CASRSPRGRAYNEQFF
TGTGCCAGCAGGTCCCCCCGCGGGAGGGCCTACAATGAGCAGTTCTTC
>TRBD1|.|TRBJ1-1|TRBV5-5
CASSPRQGGMNTEAFF
TGTGCCAGCAGCCCCAGACAGGGGGGAATGAACACTGAAGCTTTCTTT
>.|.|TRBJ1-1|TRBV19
CASSRPGRVGAFF
TGTGCCAGTAGTAGGCCCGGCCGGGTGGGAGCTTTCTTT
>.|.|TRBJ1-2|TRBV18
CASSLGALQGRGYTF
TGTGCCAGCTCACTGGGGGCTCTGCAGGGCCGGGGCTACACCTTC
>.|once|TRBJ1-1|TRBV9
CASSVSSVTEAFF
TGTGCCAGCAGCGTAAGTTCAGTCACTGAAGCTTTCTTT
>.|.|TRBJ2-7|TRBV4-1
CASSQGNTGSYEQYF
TGCGCCAGCAGCCAAGGTAACACTGGCTCCTACGAGCAGTACTTC
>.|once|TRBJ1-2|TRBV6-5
CASSRISGGYTF
TGTGCCAGCAGCAGGATCTCAGGCGGCTACACCTTC
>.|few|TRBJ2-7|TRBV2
CASSEAYEQYF
TGTGCCAGCAGTGAAGCATACGAGCAGTACTTC
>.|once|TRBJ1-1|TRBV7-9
CASSLGSMNTEAFF
TGTGCCAGCAGCTTAGGGAGTATGAACACTGAAGCTTTCTTT
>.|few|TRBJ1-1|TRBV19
CASSAMRDTEAFF
TGTGCCAGTAGTGCAATGAGGGACACTGAAGCTTTCTTT
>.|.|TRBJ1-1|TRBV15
CATSRGGNTEAFF
TGTGCCACCAGCAGAGGTGGGAACACTGAAGCTTTCTTT
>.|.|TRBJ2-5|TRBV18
CASSPTGYGTVQETQYF
TGTGCCAGCTCACCTACAGGTTACGGAACCGTCCAAGAGACCCAGTACTTC
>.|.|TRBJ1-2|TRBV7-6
CASSLAYGGNGYTF
TGTGCCAGCAGCTTAGCGTATGGGGGTAATGGCTACACCTTC
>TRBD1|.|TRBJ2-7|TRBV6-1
CASSLGQGWYEQYF
TGTGCCAGCAGCTTAGGACAGGGGTGGTACGAGCAGTACTTC
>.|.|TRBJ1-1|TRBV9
CASSVGPESTEAFF
TGTGCCAGCAGCGTTGGTCCCGAATCCACTGAAGCTTTCTTT
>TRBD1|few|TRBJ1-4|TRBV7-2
CASSSGTGYGGKLFF
TGTGCCAGCAGTTCCGGGACAGGGTATGGTGGAAAACTGTTTTTT
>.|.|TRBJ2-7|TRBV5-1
CASSGTSHVYEQYF
TGCGCCAGCAGCGGAACTAGTCACGTGTACGAGCAGTACTTC
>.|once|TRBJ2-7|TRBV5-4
CASGKGGLYEQYF
TGTGCCAGCGGCAAGGGGGGCCTCTACGAGCAGTACTTC
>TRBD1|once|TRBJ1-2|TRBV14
CASSQAFFPGTGWSDYGYTF
TGTGCCAGCAGCCAAGCGTTCTTCCCCGGGACAGGGTGGTCCGACTATGGCTACACCTTC
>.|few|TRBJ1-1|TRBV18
CASSQTVQGTEAFF
TGTGCCAGCTCACAGACAGTACAGGGCACTGAAGCTTTCTTT
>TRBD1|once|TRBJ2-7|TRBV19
CASSIGGQGPYEQYF
TGTGCCAGTAGTATAGGGGGACAGGGACCCTACGAGCAGTACTTC
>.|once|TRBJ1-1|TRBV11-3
CASSTRDAVESTEAFF
TGTGCCAGCAGCACTCGGGACGCCGTTGAGAGCACTGAAGCTTTCTTT
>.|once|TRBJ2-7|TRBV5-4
CASSYQGYEQYF
TGTGCCAGCAGCTACCAGGGGTACGAGCAGTACTTC
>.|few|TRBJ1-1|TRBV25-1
CASSPRKDKNTEAFF
TGTGCCAGCAGTCCCCGAAAGGACAAGAACACTGAAGCTTTCTTT
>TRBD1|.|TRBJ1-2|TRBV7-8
CASSLFRTGDSYGYTF
TGTGCCAGCAGCTTATTTAGAACAGGGGATAGCTATGGCTACACCTTC
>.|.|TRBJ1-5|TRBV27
CASSPIPQGSNQPQHF
TGTGCCAGCAGTCCCATACCCCAGGGTAGCAATCAGCCCCAGCATTTT
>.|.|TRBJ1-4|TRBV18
CASSLGTGFGEKLFF
TGTGCCAGCTCACTTGGCACAGGGTTCGGAGAAAAACTGTTTTTT
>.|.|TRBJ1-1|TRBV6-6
CASSYSTFPLNTEAFF
TGTGCCAGCAGTTACTCCACCTTTCCCTTGAACACTGAAGCTTTCTTT
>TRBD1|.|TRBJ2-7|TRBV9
CASSPGQGYEQYF
TGTGCCAGCAGCCCGGGACAGGGCTACGAGCAGTACTTC
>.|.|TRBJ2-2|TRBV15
CATSRGFGELFF
TGTGCCACCAGCCGGGGGTTCGGGGAGCTGTTTTTT
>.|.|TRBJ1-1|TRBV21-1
CASSNVRPNTEAFF
TGTGCCAGCAGCAACGTTCGGCCGAACACTGAAGCTTTCTTT
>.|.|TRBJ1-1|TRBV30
CAWSPRTVNTEAFF
TGTGCCTGGAGTCCGCGGACGGTGAACACTGAAGCTTTCTTT
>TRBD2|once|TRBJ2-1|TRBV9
CASSGTSSYNEQFF
TGTGCCAGCAGCGGGACTAGCAGTTACAATGAGCAGTTCTTC
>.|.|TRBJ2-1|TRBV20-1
CSATSQDEQFF
TGCAGTGCTACTAGTCAGGATGAGCAGTTCTTC
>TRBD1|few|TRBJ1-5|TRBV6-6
CASRPRTGFNQPQHF
TGTGCCAGCAGACCCCGGACAGGGTTTAATCAGCCCCAGCATTTT